This TCR beta chain stems from a study of CD8 T cells in ankylosing spondylitis. Regarding the study as a whole: Disease-associated clones were CD8+ and fairly uncommon in peripheral blood.

One entry per CDR3 protein results from TCRdb running MiXCR on the 5' RACE reads. The data show approximately 110,000 distinct CDR3 sequences, 24% seen once. Germline CDR1 reads MGHRA; CDR2 reads YSYEKL. CDR3 length: 13 amino acids. V lost 0 bases, J lost 8 bases, and 10 bases lay in between. This clonotype has only a few counts. The antigen remains unidentified. Sequencing was performed on synovial fluid, either unsorted or a sorted T cell fraction (not recorded which). This sequence originates from a male donor with ankylosing spondylitis. This chain connects TRBV4-1 to TRBJ1-2, with TRBD1 as a possible D gene (5 bases). DNA of the CDR3: TGCGCCAGCAGCCAAGATGTCGGGACCGGCTACACCTTC. It is translated as CASSQDVGTGYTF.